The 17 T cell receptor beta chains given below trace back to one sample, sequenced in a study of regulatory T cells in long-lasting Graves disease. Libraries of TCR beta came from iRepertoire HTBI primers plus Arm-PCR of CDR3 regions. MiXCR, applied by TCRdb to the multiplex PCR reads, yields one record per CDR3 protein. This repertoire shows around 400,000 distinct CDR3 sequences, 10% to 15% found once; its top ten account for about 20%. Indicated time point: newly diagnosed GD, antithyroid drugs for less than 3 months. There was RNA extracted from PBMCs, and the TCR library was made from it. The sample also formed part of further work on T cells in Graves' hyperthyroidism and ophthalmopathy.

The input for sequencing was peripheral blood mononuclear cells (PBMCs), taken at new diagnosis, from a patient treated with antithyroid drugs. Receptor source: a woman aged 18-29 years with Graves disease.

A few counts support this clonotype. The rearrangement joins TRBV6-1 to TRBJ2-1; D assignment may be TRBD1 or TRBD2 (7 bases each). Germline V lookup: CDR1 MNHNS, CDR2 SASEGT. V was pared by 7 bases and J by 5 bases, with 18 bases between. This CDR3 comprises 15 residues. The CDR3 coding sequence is TGTGCCAGCACGGGGGGCGGGACAGTAAACAATGAGCAGTTCTTC. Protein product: CASTGGGTVNNEQFF.

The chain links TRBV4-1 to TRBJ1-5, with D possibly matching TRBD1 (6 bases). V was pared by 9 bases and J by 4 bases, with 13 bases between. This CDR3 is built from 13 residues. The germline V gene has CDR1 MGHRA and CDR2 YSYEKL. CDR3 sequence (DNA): TGCGCCAGTGCCGGACAGTTAAATCAGCCCCAGCATTTT. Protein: CASAGQLNQPQHF.

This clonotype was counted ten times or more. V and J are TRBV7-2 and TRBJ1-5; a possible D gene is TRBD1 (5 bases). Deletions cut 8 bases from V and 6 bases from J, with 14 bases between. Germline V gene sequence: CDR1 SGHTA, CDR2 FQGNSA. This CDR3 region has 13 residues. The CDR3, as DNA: TGTGCCAGCGGGACCATTAAGACTCAGCCCCAGCATTTT. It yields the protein CASGTIKTQPQHF.

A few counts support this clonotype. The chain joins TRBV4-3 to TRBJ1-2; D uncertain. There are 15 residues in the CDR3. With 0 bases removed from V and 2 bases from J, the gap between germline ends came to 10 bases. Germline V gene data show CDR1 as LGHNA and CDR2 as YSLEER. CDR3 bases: TGCGCCAGCAGCCAAGATCTGGTGCAGAACTATGGCTACACCTTC. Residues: CASSQDLVQNYGYTF.

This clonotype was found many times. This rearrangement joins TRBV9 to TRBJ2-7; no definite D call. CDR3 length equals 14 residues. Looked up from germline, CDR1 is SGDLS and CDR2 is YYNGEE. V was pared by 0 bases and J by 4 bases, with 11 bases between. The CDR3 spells CASSVGIDPYEQYF. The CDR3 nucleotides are TGTGCCAGCAGCGTAGGGATCGACCCTTACGAGCAGTACTTC.

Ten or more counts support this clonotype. The CDR3 nucleotides are TGTGCCAGCAGCCAAACCACAGGGGAAGACGAGCAGTACGTC. This translates into CASSQTTGEDEQYV. The gene calls are TRBV13 and TRBJ2-7; 7 nucleotides match TRBD1. V lost 5 bases and J lost 5; bases outside the gene matches: 9. The CDR3 has 14 residues. Germline CDR1 and CDR2: PRHDT and FYEKMQ (reference sequence).

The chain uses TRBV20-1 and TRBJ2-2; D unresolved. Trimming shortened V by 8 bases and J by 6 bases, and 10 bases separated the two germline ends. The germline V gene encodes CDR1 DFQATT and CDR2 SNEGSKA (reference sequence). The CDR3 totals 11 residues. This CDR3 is CSPALAGELFF. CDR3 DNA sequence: TGCAGTCCGGCCTTGGCCGGGGAGCTGTTTTTT.

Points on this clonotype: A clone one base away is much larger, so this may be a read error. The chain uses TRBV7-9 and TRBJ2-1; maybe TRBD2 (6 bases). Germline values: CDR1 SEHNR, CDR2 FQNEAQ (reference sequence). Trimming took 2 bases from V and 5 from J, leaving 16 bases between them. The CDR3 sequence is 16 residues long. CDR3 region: CASSLSFLTGDNEQFF. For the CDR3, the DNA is TGTGCCAGCAGCTTAAGTTTCCTAACGGGGGACAATGAGCAGTTCTTC.

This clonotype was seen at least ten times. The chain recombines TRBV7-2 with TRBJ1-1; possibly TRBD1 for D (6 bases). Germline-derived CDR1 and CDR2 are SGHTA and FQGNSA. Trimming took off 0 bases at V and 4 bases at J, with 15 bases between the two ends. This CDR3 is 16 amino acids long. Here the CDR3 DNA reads TGTGCCAGCAGCTTAGCGATTCAGGGGCCCGGCACTGAAGCTTTCTTT. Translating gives CASSLAIQGPGTEAFF.

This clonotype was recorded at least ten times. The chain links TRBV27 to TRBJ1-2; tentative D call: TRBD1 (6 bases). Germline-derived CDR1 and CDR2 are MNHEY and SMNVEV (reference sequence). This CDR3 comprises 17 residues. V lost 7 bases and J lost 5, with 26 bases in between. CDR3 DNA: TGTGCCAGCACCCCGGTCGGGGGGCCTCGCTTGCTTTATGGCTACACCTTC. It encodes CASTPVGGPRLLYGYTF.

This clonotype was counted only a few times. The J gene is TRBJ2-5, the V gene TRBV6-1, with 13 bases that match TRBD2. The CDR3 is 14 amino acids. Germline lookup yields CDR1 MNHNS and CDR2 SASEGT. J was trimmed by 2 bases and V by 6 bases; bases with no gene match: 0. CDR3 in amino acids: CASRTSGRQETQYF. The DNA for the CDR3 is TGTGCCAGCAGGACTAGCGGGAGGCAAGAGACCCAGTACTTC.

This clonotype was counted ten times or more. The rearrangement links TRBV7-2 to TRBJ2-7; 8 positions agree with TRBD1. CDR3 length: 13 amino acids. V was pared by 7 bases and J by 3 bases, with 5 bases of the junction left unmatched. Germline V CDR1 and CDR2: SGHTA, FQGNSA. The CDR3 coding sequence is TGTGCCAGCAAGGGGGACAGGAACTACGAGCAGTACTTC. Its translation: CASKGDRNYEQYF.

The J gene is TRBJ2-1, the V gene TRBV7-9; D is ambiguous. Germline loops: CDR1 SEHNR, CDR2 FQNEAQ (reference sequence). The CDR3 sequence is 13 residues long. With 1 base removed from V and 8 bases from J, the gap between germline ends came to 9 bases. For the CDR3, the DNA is TGTGCCAGCAGCTTAGGGTATATGGATGAGCAGTTCTTC. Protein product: CASSLGYMDEQFF.

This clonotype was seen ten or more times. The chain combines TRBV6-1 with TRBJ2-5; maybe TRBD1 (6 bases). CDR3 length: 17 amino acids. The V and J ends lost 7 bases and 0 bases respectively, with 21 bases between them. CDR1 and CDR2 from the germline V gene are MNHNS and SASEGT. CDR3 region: CASNNKPGTLYQETQYF. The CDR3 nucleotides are TGTGCCAGCAACAATAAACCCGGGACACTATACCAAGAGACCCAGTACTTC.

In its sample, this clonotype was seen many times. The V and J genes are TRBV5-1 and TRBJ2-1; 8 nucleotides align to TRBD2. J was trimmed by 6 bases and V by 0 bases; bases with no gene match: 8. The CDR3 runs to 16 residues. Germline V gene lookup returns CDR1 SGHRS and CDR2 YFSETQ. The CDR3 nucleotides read TGCGCCAGCAGCTTGGGCCCGGGGGGGCCGTCCAATGAGCAGTTCTTC. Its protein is CASSLGPGGPSNEQFF.

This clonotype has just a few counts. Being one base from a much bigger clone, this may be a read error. CDR3: CASSGTGSAYEQYF. In DNA, the CDR3 is TGTGCCAGCAGTGGGACCGGTAGCGCCTACGAGCAGTACTTC. The J gene is TRBJ2-7, the V gene TRBV3-1, with D perhaps being TRBD1 or TRBD2 (5 bases each). The CDR3 runs 14 residues. Trimming stripped 6 bases from V and 2 bases from J, with 14 bases between. Germline CDR1 and CDR2: LGHDT and YNNKEL (reference sequence).

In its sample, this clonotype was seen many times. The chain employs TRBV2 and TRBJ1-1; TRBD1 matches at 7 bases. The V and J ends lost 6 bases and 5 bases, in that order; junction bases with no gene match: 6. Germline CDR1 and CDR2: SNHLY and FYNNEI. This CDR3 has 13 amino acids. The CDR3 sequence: CASRLTGLTEAFF. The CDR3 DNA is TGTGCCAGCAGGTTGACAGGGTTAACTGAAGCTTTCTTT.